A selection of T cell receptor beta chains follows, all from one sample in a study of beta chain features in type 1 diabetes. Some clones are missing from TCRdb's copy, which holds only in-frame ones; the method was immunoSEQ multiplex PCR. In the table there are 500,000 to 700,000 clones, roughly a sixth of which are singletons. Sequenced input: naive CD4+ T cells from blood. These receptors originate from a man aged 18 to 35 in good health. Both conserved end residues are trimmed from each CDR3. Each record gives: V gene, J gene, CDR3 protein.

>TRBV11-3|TRBJ1-1
ASSSKNTEAF
>TRBV19|TRBJ1-2
ASSIRLNYGYT
>TRBV28|TRBJ2-2
ASSTGYYTGELF
>TRBV10-3|TRBJ1-3
AISETGVDGNTIY
>TRBV28|TRBJ2-1
ASRGPWEQF
>TRBV5-1|TRBJ2-1
ASSLDRPTYNEQF
>TRBV9|TRBJ2-2
ASSVTSGSSGELF
>TRBV29-1|TRBJ1-5
SVDDRGPNQPQH
>TRBV25-1|TRBJ2-7
ASSERDSLFYEQY
>TRBV4-1|TRBJ2-5
ASSQDLAGGPETQY
>TRBV4-3|TRBJ2-7
ASSQEGGYEQY
>TRBV7-9|TRBJ2-5
ASSLDSFQETQY
>TRBV9|TRBJ2-6
ASSTLAGPSGANVLT
>TRBV7-9|TRBJ2-3
ASSSLQGVTDTQY
>TRBV14|TRBJ2-7
ASSLGQATSYEQY
>TRBV5-6|TRBJ1-1
ASSLGLEAF
>TRBV2|TRBJ1-5
ASSEPDRRQPQH
>TRBV9|TRBJ2-1
ASSVGTGRYNEQF
>TRBV29-1|TRBJ2-3
SVRASTDTQY
>TRBV4-1|TRBJ2-3
ASSRPSGTDLDTQY
>TRBV9|TRBJ1-2
ASSSEVFGYT
>TRBV29-1|TRBJ1-4
SGRPEKLF
>TRBV14|TRBJ1-1
ASSHGSNTEAF
>TRBV2|TRBJ1-5
ASSEFRAGQPQH
>TRBV5-4|TRBJ1-1
ASSLVGSGRTEAF
>TRBV9|TRBJ2-3
ASSVVRSTDTQY
>TRBV29-1|TRBJ2-2
SDTSDKPPTGELF
>TRBV10-3|TRBJ2-7
AISRDREIEQY
>TRBV7-8|TRBJ2-5
ASSLVRLAAQETQY
>TRBV18|TRBJ2-3
ASSPPGGKIGTDTQY
>TRBV7-6|TRBJ2-7
ASSLVLGSEQY
>TRBV5-1|TRBJ2-1
ASSTTGLQF
>TRBV7-2|TRBJ1-1
ASRATRMNTEAF
>TRBV11-2|TRBJ2-3
ASSLDAGGRPHRNTQY
>TRBV30|TRBJ2-7
AWSVRGTGFSYEQY
>TRBV18|TRBJ2-2
ASSPNKNTGELF
>TRBV5-1|TRBJ1-2
ASSLSLAGDGYT
>TRBV6-5|TRBJ1-4
ASSYSPTNEKLF
>TRBV4-3|TRBJ2-1
ASSQAWSSNEQF
>TRBV5-5|TRBJ1-1
ASLGPSEAF
>TRBV4-2|TRBJ2-5
ASSQELGRQETQY
>TRBV28|TRBJ2-7
ASSLDRLGGQFGEQY
>TRBV19|TRBJ2-4
ASIPRTKNIQY
>TRBV28|TRBJ2-7
ASSPTRLAGTNEQY
>TRBV6-5|TRBJ1-5
ASRDRAGNQPQH
>TRBV7-3|TRBJ2-4
ASSLPQGSKNIQY
>TRBV25-1|TRBJ2-7
ASSGIRTNPYEQY
>TRBV13|TRBJ1-2
ASSPGQGASGGYT